This is a list of T cell receptor beta chains from one sample in a study of cytomegalovirus exposure and HLA in healthy donors. Clones were sequenced by immunoSEQ multiplex PCR, and TCRdb holds only the in-frame ones, with some missing. The profile covers around 170,000 clones, with over 70% appearing a single time and approximately 3.8% taken by the ten largest. Sequenced material: PBMCs. The receptors originated from a man between 45 and 60 years old in good health and CMV-seronegative. Each CDR3 is given with its conserved first and last residue. The D gene is left open where the match is weak. The size entry is marked missing in some rows and otherwise reads once, few, many or a size class.

d_call	clone_size	j_call	v_call	cdr3_nt	cdr3_aa
-	-	TRBJ1-1	TRBV4-1	TGCGCCAGCAGCCAAGATCGAGGGCTTGCTGAAGCTTTCTTT	CASSQDRGLAEAFF
-	-	TRBJ1-4	TRBV5-1	TGCGCCAGCAGCTTGGAAGGGAGGGAAAAACTGTTTTTT	CASSLEGREKLFF
-	-	TRBJ2-1	TRBV12-1	TGTGCCAGCAGCTCCTCGGACTTTAATGAGCAGTTCTTC	CASSSSDFNEQFF
TRBD1	-	TRBJ2-5	TRBV5-1	TGCGCCAGCAGCGGGACAGGAGGCGGGAAGACCCAGTACTTC	CASSGTGGGKTQYF
-	-	TRBJ1-4	TRBV5-1	TGCGCCAGCAGCTCGACAGGCGGACAAGGCGAAAAACTGTTTTTT	CASSSTGGQGEKLFF
TRBD1	-	TRBJ2-1	TRBV4-2	TGTGCCAGCAGCCGGGACAGGGGACACAATGAGCAGTTCTTC	CASSRDRGHNEQFF
-	-	TRBJ2-7	TRBV7-8	TGTGCCAGCAGCTTCTTAGATTTGGAGCAGTACTTC	CASSFLDLEQYF
-	once	TRBJ2-1	TRBV29-1	TGCAGCGTTGTTGGAAGCTACCTTAGCGGCAATGAGCAGTTCTTC	CSVVGSYLSGNEQFF
-	-	TRBJ2-5	TRBV5-8	TGTGCCAGCAGAGACGGGACTGTCCCCCTGGAGACCCAGTACTTC	CASRDGTVPLETQYF
-	-	TRBJ2-1	TRBV19	TGTGCCAGTAGTCCAGGACTGTATGAGCAGTTCTTC	CASSPGLYEQFF
-	-	TRBJ1-3	TRBV6-1	TGTGCCAGCAGTGATATGTATGACACCCGAAACACCATATATTTT	CASSDMYDTRNTIYF
-	-	TRBJ2-2	TRBV7-2	TGTGCCAGCAGCTTAGTGACGGGAACACCCGGGGAGCTGTTTTTT	CASSLVTGTPGELFF
TRBD1	-	TRBJ2-7	TRBV19	TGTGCCAGTAGTATACACAGGGGACGGGTCGACGAGCAGTACTTC	CASSIHRGRVDEQYF
-	few	TRBJ1-1	TRBV11-2	TGTGCCAGCAGCTACCAAAGGGTAGGGGACACTGAAGCTTTCTTT	CASSYQRVGDTEAFF
TRBD1	-	TRBJ2-7	TRBV6-6	TGTGCCAGCAGTACAGGGGGCTTATACGAGCAGTACTTC	CASSTGGLYEQYF
-	-	TRBJ2-7	TRBV7-2	TGTGCCAGCAGCTTAGCGTTGTCGGGGTTGATCTACGAGCAGTACTTC	CASSLALSGLIYEQYF
TRBD1	few	TRBJ2-1	TRBV2	TGTGCCAGCACCCGACAGGGCTCCTACAATGAGCAGTTCTTC	CASTRQGSYNEQFF
-	-	TRBJ2-7	TRBV4-3	TGCGCCAGCAACGCGGATAACGACAGGTCCTCCTACGAGCAGTACTTC	CASNADNDRSSYEQYF
-	-	TRBJ1-1	TRBV9	TGTGCCAGCAGCGTAGGAGGGCGGAACACTGAAGCTTTCTTT	CASSVGGRNTEAFF
-	-	TRBJ2-1	TRBV9	TGTGCCAGCAGCGTAGTAGGGGGTGAGCAGTTCTTC	CASSVVGGEQFF
TRBD1	-	TRBJ1-6	TRBV6-6	TGTGCCAGCAGTTACATCCCGGGACAGAATAATTCACCCCTCCACTTT	CASSYIPGQNNSPLHF
-	-	TRBJ2-2	TRBV10-3	TGTGCCACATTTACAGGGATGGGAAGCTCCGGGGAGCTGTTTTTT	CATFTGMGSSGELFF
TRBD2	-	TRBJ2-3	TRBV11-2	TGTGCCAGCAGCTTAGCTCAGCGGGGGGTGGGTACGCAGTATTTT	CASSLAQRGVGTQYF
TRBD1	-	TRBJ2-3	TRBV9	TGTGCCAGCAGCGTACAGGACAGGGGAACAGATACGCAGTATTTT	CASSVQDRGTDTQYF
-	-	TRBJ2-3	TRBV6-6	TGTGCCAGCAGCTTGGCTGCAGATACGCAGTATTTT	CASSLAADTQYF
TRBD2	few	TRBJ2-7	TRBV6-5	TGTGCCAGCGGACGGGGGGGCCTATACGAGCAGTACTTC	CASGRGGLYEQYF
TRBD1	few	TRBJ1-1	TRBV19	TGTGCCAGTAATCCAAGAACCGGGACAGGGAACACTGAAGCTTTCTTT	CASNPRTGTGNTEAFF
-	-	TRBJ2-5	TRBV6-1	TGTGCCAGCACCGACAGTTTAGGAGAGACCCAGTACTTC	CASTDSLGETQYF
-	many	TRBJ1-3	TRBV25-1	TGTGCCAGCAGTGATGGGGCGGACACCATATATTTT	CASSDGADTIYF
TRBD1	-	TRBJ1-3	TRBV6-1	TGTGCCAGCAGTGAATGGGGACAGGGTTTCAGAGCTGGAAACACCATATATTTT	CASSEWGQGFRAGNTIYF
TRBD2	-	TRBJ2-3	TRBV7-3	TGTGCCAGCAGCTTAAGCGGGGGGAGCACAGATACGCAGTATTTT	CASSLSGGSTDTQYF
-	-	TRBJ1-1	TRBV15	TGTGCCACCAGCGGGGGACAAGGGGCGAACACTGAAGCTTTCTTT	CATSGGQGANTEAFF
-	-	TRBJ1-1	TRBV25-1	TGTGCCAGCAGTTCGCCTTGGGTGAGGGAAGCTTTCTTT	CASSSPWVREAFF
TRBD1	-	TRBJ1-2	TRBV6-6	TGTGCCAGCAGTTACTCCATTGACAGGGTGGGCTATGGCTACACCTTC	CASSYSIDRVGYGYTF
-	-	TRBJ1-6	TRBV5-1	TGCGCCAGCAGCTTGGGGGGCGGAGGGAATTCACCCCTCCACTTT	CASSLGGGGNSPLHF
-	-	TRBJ2-1	TRBV7-9	TGTGCCAGCAGCTTAGGGGGGGATGAGCAGTTCTTC	CASSLGGDEQFF
-	-	TRBJ1-1	TRBV4-2	TGTGCCAGCAGCCAAGGAGGGTCCACTGAAGCTTTCTTT	CASSQGGSTEAFF
-	-	TRBJ2-7	TRBV4-1	TGCGCCAGCAGCCAAGATCGGAGCAGCGAGCAGTACTTC	CASSQDRSSEQYF
TRBD1	-	TRBJ1-2	TRBV7-9	TGTTCCAGCAGCTTAGCGTATTCGGACAGGGCAAGTGGCTACACCTTC	CSSSLAYSDRASGYTF
-	-	TRBJ2-7	TRBV9	TGTGCCAGCAGCCAGAACGATTTTGAGCAGTACTTC	CASSQNDFEQYF
-	-	TRBJ2-2	TRBV30	TGTGCCTGGAAGGTCCGACAGACCGGGGAGCTGTTTTTT	CAWKVRQTGELFF
-	-	TRBJ2-3	TRBV7-8	TGTGCCAGCAGCTTAGTGGAGGGGGCTAGGGTTACGCAGTATTTT	CASSLVEGARVTQYF
-	-	TRBJ2-2	TRBV4-2	TGTGCCAGCAGCCAAGAAGGGGTGGGGACCGGGGAGCTGTTTTTT	CASSQEGVGTGELFF
TRBD1	-	TRBJ1-2	TRBV4-1	TGCGCCAGCAGCCGAGGACAGGGATGGGGTACGGATGGCTACACCTTC	CASSRGQGWGTDGYTF
-	-	TRBJ2-1	TRBV29-1	TGCAGCGTCACCGTAGCGAATGAGCAGTTCTTC	CSVTVANEQFF
-	-	TRBJ1-3	TRBV9	TGTGCCAGCAGCGTAGATGGGAGAAGCTCTGGAAACACCATATATTTT	CASSVDGRSSGNTIYF
TRBD1	-	TRBJ2-7	TRBV7-2	TGTGCCAGCAGCTCGCCAGGGGGCGAAACGACGCCCTACTACGAGCAGTACTTC	CASSSPGGETTPYYEQYF
TRBD2	-	TRBJ2-1	TRBV28	TGTGCCAGCAGTTCTCATCTAGCGGGGGCCTACAATGAGCAGTTCTTC	CASSSHLAGAYNEQFF